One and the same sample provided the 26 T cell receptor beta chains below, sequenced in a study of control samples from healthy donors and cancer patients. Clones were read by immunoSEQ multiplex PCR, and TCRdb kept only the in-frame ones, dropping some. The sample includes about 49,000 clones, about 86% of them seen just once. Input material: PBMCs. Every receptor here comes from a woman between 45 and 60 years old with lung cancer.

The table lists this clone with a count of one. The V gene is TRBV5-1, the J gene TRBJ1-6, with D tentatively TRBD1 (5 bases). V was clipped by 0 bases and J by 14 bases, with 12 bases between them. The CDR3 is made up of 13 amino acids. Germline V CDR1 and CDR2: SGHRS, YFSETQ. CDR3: CASSLAGDSTLHF. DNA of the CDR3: TGCGCCAGCAGCTTGGCCGGGGACTCAACCCTCCACTTT.

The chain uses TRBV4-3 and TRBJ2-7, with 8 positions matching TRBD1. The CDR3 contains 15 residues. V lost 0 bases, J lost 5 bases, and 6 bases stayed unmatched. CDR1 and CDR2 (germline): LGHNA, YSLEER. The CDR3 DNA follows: TGCGCCAGCAGCCAAGACAGGGGGCTTAACAACGAGCAGTACTTC. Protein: CASSQDRGLNNEQYF.

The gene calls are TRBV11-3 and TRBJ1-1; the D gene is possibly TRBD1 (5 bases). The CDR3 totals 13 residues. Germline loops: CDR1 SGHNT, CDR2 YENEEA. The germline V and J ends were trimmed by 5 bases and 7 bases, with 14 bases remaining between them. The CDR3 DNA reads TGTGCCAGCAGCCCCCGAGGGGAAAATGAAGCTTTCTTT. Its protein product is CASSPRGENEAFF.

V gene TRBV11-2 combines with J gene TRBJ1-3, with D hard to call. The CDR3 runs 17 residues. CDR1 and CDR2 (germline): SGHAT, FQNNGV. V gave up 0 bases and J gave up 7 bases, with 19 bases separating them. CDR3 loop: CASSLDPTGTYRNTIYF. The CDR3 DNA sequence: TGTGCCAGCAGCTTAGACCCCACGGGCACATATAGGAACACCATATATTTT.

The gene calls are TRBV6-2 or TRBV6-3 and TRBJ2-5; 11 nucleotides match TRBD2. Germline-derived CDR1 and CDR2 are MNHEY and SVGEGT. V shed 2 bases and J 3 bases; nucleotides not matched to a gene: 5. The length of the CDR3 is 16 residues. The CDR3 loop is CASSYALAGGKETQYF. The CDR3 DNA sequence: TGTGCCAGCAGTTACGCGCTAGCGGGGGGAAAAGAGACCCAGTACTTC.

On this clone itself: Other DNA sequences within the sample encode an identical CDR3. The CDR3 DNA follows: TGTGCCAGCAGCTTAGCGGTGAACACTGAAGCTTTCTTT. Its translation is CASSLAVNTEAFF. This chain links TRBV11-2 with TRBJ1-1; D gene uncertain. V was shortened by 1 base and J by 0 bases, with 3 bases between the two germline ends. The CDR3 is made up of 13 amino acids. Germline CDR1 is SGHAT and CDR2 is FQNNGV.

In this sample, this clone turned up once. The CDR3 bases are TGTGCCAGCAGCATACGGAGTAAAGGGACAGATACGCAGTATTTT. Encoded protein: CASSIRSKGTDTQYF. The chain joins TRBV9 to TRBJ2-3; no firm D call. The CDR3 has 15 amino acids. CDR1 SGDLS and CDR2 YYNGEE come from the germline V gene. The V and J ends lost 4 bases and 3 bases respectively, with 15 bases between them.

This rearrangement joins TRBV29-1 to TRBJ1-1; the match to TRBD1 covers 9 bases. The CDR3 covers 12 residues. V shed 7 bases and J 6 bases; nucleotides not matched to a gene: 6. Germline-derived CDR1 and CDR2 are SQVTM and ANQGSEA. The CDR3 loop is CSGGQGISEAFF. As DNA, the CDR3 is TGCAGCGGGGGACAGGGTATATCTGAAGCTTTCTTT.

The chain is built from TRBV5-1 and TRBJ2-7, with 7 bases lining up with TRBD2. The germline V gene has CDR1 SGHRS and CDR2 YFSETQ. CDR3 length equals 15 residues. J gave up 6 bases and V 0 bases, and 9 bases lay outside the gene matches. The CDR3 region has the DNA TGCGCCAGCAGCTTGGGAGGAGCGGGACCGCTCGAGCAGTACTTC. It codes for CASSLGGAGPLEQYF.

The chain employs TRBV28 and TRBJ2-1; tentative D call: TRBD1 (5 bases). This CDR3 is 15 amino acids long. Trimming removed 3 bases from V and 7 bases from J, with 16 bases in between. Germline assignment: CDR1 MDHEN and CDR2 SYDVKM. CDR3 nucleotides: TGTGCCAGCAGTTTTACGGGCCTAGGGGCGAATGAGCAGTTCTTC. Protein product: CASSFTGLGANEQFF. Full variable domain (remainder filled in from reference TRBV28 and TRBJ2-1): DVKVTQSSRYLVKRTGEKVFLECVQDMDHENMFWYRQDPGLGLRLIYFSYDVKMKEKGDIPEGYSVSREKKERFSLILESASTNQTSMYLCASSFTGLGANEQFFGPGTRLTVL.

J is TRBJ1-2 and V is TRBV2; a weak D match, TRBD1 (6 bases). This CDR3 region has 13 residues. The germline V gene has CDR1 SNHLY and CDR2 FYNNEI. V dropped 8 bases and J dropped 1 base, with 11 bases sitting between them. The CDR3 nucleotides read TGTGCCAGCTTCGAGGGGGATAACTATGGCTACACCTTC. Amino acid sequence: CASFEGDNYGYTF. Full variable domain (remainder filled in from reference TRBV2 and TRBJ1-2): EPEVTQTPSHQVTQMGQEVILRCVPISNHLYFYWYRQILGQKVEFLVSFYNNEISEKSEIFDDQFSVERPDGSNFTLKIRSTKLEDSAMYFCASFEGDNYGYTFGSGTRLTVV.

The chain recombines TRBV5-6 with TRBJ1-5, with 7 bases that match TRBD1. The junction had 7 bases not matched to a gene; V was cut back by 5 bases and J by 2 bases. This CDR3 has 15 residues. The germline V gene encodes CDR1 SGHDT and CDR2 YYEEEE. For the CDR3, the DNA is TGTGCCAGCAGACTTCAGGGGGTGGGCAATCAGCCCCAGCATTTT. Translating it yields CASRLQGVGNQPQHF.

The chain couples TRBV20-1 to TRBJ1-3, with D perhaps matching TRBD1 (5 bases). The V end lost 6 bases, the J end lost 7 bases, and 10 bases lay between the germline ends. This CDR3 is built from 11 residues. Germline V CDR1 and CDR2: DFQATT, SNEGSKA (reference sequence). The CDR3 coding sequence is TGCAGTGCGAATAAGGGGAACACCATATATTTT. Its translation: CSANKGNTIYF.

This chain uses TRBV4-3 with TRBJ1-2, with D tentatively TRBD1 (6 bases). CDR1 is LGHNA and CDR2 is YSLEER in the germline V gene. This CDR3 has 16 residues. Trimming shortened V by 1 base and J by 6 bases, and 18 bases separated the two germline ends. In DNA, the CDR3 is TGCGCCAGCAGCCAAGTTTCGGACAGCTTAGGGCATGGCTACACCTTC. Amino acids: CASSQVSDSLGHGYTF.

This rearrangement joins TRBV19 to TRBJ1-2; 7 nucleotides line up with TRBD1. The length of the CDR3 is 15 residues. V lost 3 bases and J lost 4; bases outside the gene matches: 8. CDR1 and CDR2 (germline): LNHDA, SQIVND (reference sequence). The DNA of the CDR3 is TGTGCCAGTAGTATCCGACTGACAGGGTTCTATGGCTACACCTTC. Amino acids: CASSIRLTGFYGYTF.

The CDR3 DNA sequence: TGTGCCAGCAGCGTATGGGCAGGGGAGGGGAGCACTGAAGCTTTCTTT. Its translation: CASSVWAGEGSTEAFF. V usage is TRBV9 and J usage is TRBJ1-1; D possibly corresponds to TRBD1 (6 bases). This CDR3 has 16 amino acids. The V end lost 1 base, the J end lost 4 bases, and 17 bases lay between the germline ends. CDR1 SGDLS and CDR2 YYNGEE come from the germline V gene.

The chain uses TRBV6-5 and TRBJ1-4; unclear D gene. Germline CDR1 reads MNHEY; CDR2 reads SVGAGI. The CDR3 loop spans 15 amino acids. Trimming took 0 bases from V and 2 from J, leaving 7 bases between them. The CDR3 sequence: CASSYSTRTNEKLFF. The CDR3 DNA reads TGTGCCAGCAGTTACTCAACCCGGACTAATGAAAAACTGTTTTTT.

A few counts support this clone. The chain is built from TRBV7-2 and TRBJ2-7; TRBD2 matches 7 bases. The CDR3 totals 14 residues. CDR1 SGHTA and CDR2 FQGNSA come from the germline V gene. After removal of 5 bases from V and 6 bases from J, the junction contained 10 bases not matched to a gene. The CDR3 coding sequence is TGTGCCAGCAGCACTGGACTAGTAGGAGGCGAGCAGTACTTC. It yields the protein CASSTGLVGGEQYF.

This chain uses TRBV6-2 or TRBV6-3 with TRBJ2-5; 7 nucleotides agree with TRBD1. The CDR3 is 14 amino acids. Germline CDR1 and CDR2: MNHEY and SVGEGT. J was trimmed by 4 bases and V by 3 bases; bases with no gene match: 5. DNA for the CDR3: TGTGCCAGCAGTTATGGGACAGCGACAGAGACCCAGTACTTC. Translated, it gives CASSYGTATETQYF.

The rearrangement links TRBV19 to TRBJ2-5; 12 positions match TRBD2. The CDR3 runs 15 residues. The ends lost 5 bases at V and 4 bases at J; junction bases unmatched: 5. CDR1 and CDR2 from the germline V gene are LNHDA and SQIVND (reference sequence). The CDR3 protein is CASSSSGGARETQYF. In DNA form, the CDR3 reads TGTGCCAGTAGTTCTAGCGGGGGGGCCCGAGAGACCCAGTACTTC.

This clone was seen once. Here the CDR3 DNA reads TGTGCCACGACAGGGTCCCGCGGGGGCACTGAAGCTTTCTTT. This codes for CATTGSRGGTEAFF. This chain links TRBV28 with TRBJ1-1; TRBD1 matches 7 bases. The V gene's germline CDR1 is MDHEN and CDR2 SYDVKM. J lost 4 bases, V lost 10 bases, and 12 bases had no gene match. CDR3 length: 14 residues.

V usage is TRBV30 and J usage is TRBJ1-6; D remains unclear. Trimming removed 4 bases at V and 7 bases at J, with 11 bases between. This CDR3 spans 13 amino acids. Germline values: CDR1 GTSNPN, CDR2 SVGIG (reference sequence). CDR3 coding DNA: TGTGCCTGGACCATAATGGGGAATTCACCCCTCCACTTT. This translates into CAWTIMGNSPLHF.

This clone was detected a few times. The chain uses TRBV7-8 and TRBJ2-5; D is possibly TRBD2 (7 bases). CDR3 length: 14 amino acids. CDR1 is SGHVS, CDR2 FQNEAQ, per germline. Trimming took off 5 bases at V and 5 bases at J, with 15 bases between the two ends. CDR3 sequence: CASSPTGGGETQYF. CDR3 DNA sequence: TGTGCCAGCAGCCCGACGGGGGGCGGGGAGACCCAGTACTTC.

CDR3 region: CASSFSGTEAFF. The CDR3 DNA reads TGTGCCAGTAGTTTTTCGGGTACTGAAGCTTTCTTT. V and J are TRBV19 and TRBJ1-1; D call uncertain. V lost 5 bases, J lost 5 bases, and 9 bases lay in between. The CDR3 contains 12 residues. Germline V gives CDR1 LNHDA, CDR2 SQIVND (reference sequence).

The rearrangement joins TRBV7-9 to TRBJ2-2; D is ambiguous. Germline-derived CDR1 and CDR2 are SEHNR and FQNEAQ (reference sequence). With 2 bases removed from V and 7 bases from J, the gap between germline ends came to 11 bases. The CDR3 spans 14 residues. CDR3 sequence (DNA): TGTGCCAGCAGCTTACCAGTCTTAGACGGGGAGCTGTTTTTT. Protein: CASSLPVLDGELFF.

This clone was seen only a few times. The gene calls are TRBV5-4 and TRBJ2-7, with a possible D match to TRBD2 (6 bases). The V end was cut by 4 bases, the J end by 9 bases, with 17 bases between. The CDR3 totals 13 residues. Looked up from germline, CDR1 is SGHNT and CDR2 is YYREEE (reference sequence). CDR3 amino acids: CASSAGLLGRQYF. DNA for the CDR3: TGTGCCAGCAGCGCGGGACTTCTCGGGAGGCAGTACTTC.